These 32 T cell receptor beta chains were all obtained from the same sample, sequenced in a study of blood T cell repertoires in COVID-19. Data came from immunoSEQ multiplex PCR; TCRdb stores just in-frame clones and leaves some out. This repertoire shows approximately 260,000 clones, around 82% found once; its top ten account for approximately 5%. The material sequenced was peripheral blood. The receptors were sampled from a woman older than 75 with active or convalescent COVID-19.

CDR3 nucleotide sequence: TGCGCCAGCAGTGAGTTATTAGGTGGTGACATTGGGAACACTGAAGCTTTCTTT. It specifies CASSELLGGDIGNTEAFF. The rearrangement joins TRBV10-2 to TRBJ1-1; no reliable D call. Trimming removed 1 base at V and 1 base at J, with 19 bases between. The germline gives CDR1 WSHSY, CDR2 SAAADI. CDR3 length: 18 amino acids.

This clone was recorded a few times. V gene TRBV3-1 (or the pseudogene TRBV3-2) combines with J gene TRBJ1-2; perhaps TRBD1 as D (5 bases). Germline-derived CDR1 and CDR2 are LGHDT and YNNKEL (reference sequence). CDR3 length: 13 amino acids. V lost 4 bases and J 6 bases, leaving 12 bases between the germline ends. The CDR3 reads CASSPDSRNGYTF. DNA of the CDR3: TGTGCCAGCAGCCCTGACAGCCGTAATGGCTACACCTTC.

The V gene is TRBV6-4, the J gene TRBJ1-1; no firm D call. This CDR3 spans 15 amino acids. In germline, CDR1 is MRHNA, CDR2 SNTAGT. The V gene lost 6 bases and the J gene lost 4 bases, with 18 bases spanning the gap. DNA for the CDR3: TGTGCCAGCAGCTCCCGACCCGATGGGAGCACTGAAGCTTTCTTT. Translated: CASSSRPDGSTEAFF.

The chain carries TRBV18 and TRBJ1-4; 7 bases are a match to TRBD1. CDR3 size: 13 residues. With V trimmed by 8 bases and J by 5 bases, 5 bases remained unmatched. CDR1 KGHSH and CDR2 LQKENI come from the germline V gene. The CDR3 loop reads CASEGTENEKLFF. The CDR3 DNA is TGTGCCAGCGAAGGGACAGAGAATGAAAAACTGTTTTTT. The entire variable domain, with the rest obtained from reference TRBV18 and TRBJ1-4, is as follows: NAGVMQNPRHLVRRRGQEARLRCSPMKGHSHVYWYRQLPEEGLKFMVYLQKENIIDESGMPKERFSAEFPKEGPSILRIQQVVRGDSAAYFCASEGTENEKLFFGSGTQLSVL.

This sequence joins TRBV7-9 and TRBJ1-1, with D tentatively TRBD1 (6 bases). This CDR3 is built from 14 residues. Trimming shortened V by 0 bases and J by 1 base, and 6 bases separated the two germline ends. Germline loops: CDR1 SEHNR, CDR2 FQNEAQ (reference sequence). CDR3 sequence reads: CASSLAGQNTEAFF. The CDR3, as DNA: TGTGCCAGCAGCTTAGCGGGACAGAACACTGAAGCTTTCTTT.

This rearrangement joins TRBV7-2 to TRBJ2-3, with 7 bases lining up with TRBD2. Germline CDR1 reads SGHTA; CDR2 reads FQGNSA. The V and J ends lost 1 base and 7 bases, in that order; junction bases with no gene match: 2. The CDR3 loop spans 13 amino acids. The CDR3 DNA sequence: TGTGCCAGCAGCTTAGGGGGGGGGAATACGCAGTATTTT. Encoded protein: CASSLGGGNTQYF.

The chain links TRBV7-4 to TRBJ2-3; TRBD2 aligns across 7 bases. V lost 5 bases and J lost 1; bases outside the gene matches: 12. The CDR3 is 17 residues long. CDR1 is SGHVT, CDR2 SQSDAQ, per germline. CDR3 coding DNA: TGTGCCAGCAGCCCTGCTGGGGGGGGGACTCGCACAGATACGCAGTATTTT. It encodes CASSPAGGGTRTDTQYF.

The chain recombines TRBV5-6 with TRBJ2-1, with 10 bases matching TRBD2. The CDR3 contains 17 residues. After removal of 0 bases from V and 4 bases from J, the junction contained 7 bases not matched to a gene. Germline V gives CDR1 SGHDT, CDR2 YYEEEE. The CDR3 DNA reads TGTGCCAGCAGCTTGGTGTCTTCGGGACTAGCGTACAATGAGCAGTTCTTC. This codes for CASSLVSSGLAYNEQFF. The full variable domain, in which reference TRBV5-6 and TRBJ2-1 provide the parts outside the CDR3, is DAGVTQSPTHLIKTRGQQVTLRCSPKSGHDTVSWYQQALGQGPQFIFQYYEEEERQRGNFPDRFSGHQFPNYSSELNVNALLLGDSALYLCASSLVSSGLAYNEQFFGPGTRLTVL.

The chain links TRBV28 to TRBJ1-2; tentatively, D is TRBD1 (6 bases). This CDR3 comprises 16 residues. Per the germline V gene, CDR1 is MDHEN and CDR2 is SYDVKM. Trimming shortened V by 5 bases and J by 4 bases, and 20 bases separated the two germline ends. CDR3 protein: CASSPGQGRGPYGYTF. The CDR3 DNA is TGTGCCAGCAGTCCTGGCCAGGGCAGGGGACCCTATGGCTACACCTTC.

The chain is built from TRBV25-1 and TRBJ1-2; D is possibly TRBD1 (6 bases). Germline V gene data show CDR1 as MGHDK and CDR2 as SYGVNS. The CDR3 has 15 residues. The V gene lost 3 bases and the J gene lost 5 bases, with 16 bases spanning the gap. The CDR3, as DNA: TGTGCCAGCAGTGACTCAAGGACAGCCGATTATGGCTACACCTTC. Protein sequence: CASSDSRTADYGYTF.

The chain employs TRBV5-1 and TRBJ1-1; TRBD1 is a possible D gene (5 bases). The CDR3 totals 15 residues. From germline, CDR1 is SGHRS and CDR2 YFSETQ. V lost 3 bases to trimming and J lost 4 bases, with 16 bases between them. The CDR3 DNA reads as TGCGCCAGCAGCTCCCCCCATCGGGGGGGCACTGAAGCTTTCTTT. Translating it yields CASSSPHRGGTEAFF.

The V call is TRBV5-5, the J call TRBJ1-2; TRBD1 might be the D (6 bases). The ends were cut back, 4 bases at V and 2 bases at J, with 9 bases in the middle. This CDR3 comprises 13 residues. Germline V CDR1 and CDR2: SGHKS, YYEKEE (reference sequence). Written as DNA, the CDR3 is TGTGCCAGCAGCCCCGACAGGAACTATGGCTACACCTTC. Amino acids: CASSPDRNYGYTF.

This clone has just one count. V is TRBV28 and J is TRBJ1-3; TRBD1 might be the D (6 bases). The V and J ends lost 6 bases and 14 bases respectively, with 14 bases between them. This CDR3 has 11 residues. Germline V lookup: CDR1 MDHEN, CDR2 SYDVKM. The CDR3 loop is CASSSGVAVYF. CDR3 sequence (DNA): TGTGCCAGCAGCTCAGGGGTGGCCGTATATTTT.

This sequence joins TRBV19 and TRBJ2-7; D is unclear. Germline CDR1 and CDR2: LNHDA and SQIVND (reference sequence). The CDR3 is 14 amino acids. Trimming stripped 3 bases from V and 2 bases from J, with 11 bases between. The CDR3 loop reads CASSMPGEPYEQYF. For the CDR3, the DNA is TGTGCCAGTAGTATGCCAGGTGAACCCTACGAGCAGTACTTC.

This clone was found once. The CDR3 loop is CATSSWTYETQYF. The DNA of the CDR3 is TGTGCCACCAGCTCATGGACATATGAGACCCAGTACTTC. The V call is TRBV15, the J call TRBJ2-5; tentatively, D is TRBD1 (5 bases). Trimming cost V 5 bases and J 5 bases, with 12 bases left between them. Germline values: CDR1 LNHNV, CDR2 YYDKDF (reference sequence). This CDR3 contains 13 residues.

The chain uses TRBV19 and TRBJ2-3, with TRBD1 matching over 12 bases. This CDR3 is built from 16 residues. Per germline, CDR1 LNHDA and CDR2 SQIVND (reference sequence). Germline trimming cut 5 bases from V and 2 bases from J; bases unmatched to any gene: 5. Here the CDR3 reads CASSRDRGRNTDTQYF. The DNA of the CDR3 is TGTGCCAGTAGTCGGGACAGGGGGCGTAACACAGATACGCAGTATTTT. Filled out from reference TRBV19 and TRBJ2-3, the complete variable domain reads DGGITQSPKYLFRKEGQNVTLSCEQNLNHDAMYWYRQDPGQGLRLIYYSQIVNDFQKGDIAEGYSVSREKKESFPLTVTSAQKNPTAFYLCASSRDRGRNTDTQYFGPGTRLTVL.

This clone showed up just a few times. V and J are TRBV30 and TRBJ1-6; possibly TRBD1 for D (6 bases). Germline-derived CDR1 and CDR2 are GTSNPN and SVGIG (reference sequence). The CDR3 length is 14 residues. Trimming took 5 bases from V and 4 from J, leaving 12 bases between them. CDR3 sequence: CAWDTTGYNSPLHF. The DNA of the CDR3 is TGTGCCTGGGACACGACAGGTTATAATTCACCCCTCCACTTT. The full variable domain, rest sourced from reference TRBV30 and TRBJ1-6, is SQTIHQWPATLVQPVGSPLSLECTVEGTSNPNLYWYRQAAGRGLQLLFYSVGIGQISSEVPQNLSASRPQDRQFILSSKKLLLSDSGFYLCAWDTTGYNSPLHFGNGTRLTVT.

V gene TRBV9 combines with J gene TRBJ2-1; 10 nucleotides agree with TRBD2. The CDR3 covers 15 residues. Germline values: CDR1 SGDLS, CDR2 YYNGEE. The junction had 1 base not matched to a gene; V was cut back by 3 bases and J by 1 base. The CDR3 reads CASSGGLASYNEQFF. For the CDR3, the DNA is TGTGCCAGCAGCGGGGGACTAGCGTCCTACAATGAGCAGTTCTTC.

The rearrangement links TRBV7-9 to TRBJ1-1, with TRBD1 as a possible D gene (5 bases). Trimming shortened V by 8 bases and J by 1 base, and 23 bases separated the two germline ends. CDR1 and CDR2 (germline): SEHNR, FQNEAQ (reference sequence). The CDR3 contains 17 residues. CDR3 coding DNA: TGTGCCAGCGGCCCAGGGAGGTCAGACGCAAAGAACACTGAAGCTTTCTTT. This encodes CASGPGRSDAKNTEAFF.

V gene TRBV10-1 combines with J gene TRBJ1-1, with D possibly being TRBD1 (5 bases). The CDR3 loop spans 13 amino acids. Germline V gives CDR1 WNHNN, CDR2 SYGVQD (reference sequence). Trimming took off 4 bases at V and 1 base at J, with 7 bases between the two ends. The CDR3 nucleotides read TGCGCCAGCAGTGGACAGCCGAACACTGAAGCTTTCTTT. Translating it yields CASSGQPNTEAFF.

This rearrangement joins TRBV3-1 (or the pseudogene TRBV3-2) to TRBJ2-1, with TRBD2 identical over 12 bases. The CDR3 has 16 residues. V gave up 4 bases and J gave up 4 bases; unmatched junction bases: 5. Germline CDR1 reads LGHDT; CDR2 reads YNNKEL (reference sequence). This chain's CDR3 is CASSRRTSGKYNEQFF. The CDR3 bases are TGTGCCAGCAGCCGACGGACTAGCGGGAAGTACAATGAGCAGTTCTTC.

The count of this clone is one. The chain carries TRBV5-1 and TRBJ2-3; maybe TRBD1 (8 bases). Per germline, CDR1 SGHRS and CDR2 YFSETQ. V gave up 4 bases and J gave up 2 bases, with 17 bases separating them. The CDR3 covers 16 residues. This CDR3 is CASSRDRGGPTDTQYF. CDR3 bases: TGCGCCAGCAGCCGAGACAGGGGAGGGCCCACAGATACGCAGTATTTT.

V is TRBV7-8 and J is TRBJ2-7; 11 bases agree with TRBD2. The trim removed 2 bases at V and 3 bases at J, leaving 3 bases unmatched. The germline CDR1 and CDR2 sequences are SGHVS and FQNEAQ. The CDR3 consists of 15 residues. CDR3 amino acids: CASSLHGLAGYEQYF. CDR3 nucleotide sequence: TGTGCCAGCAGCTTACACGGACTAGCGGGCTACGAGCAGTACTTC.

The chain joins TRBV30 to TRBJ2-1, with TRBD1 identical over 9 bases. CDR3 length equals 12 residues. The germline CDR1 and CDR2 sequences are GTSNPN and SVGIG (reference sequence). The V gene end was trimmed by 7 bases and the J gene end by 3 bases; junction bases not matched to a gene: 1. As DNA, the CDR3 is TGTGCCTTGGGACAGGGCTACAATGAGCAGTTCTTC. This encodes CALGQGYNEQFF.

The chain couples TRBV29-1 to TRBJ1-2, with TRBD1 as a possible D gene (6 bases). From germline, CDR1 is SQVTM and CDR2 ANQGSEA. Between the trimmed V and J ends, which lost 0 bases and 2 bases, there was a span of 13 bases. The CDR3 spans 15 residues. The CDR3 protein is CSVEDRGAGNYGYTF. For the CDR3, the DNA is TGCAGCGTTGAAGATCGGGGGGCAGGCAACTATGGCTACACCTTC.

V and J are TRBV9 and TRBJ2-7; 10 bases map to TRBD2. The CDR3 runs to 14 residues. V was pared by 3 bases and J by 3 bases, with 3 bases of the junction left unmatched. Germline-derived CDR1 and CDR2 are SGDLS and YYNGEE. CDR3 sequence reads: CASSASGSDYEQYF. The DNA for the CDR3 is TGTGCCAGCAGCGCTAGCGGGAGTGACTACGAGCAGTACTTC.

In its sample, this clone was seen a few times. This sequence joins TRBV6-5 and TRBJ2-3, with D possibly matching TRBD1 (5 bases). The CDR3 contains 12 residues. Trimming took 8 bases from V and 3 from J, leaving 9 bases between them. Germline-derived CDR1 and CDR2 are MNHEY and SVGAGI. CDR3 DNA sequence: TGTGCCAGCGGGCCAGGGACAGATACGCAGTATTTT. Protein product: CASGPGTDTQYF.

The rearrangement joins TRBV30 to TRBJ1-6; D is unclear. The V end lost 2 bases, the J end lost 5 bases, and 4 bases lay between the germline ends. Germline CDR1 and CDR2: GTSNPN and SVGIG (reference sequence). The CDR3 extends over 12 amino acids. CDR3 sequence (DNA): TGTGCCTGGAGTCGAGATAATTCACCCCTCCACTTT. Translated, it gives CAWSRDNSPLHF.

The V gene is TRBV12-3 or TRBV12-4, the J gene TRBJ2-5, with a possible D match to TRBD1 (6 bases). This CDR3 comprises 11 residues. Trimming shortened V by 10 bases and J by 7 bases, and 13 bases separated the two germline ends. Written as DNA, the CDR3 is TGTGCCACCAGGGGTTCAGGGACCCAGTACTTC. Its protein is CATRGSGTQYF.

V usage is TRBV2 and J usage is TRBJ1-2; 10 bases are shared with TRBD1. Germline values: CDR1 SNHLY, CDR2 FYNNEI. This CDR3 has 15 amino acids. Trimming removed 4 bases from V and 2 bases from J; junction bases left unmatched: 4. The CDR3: CASSAGQGMNYGYTF. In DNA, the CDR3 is TGTGCCAGCAGTGCGGGACAGGGGATGAACTATGGCTACACCTTC.

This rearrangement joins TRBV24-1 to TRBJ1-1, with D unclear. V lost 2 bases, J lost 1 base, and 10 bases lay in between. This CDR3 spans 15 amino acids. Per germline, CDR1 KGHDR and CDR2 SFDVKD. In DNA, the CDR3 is TGTGCCACCAGTGATTCAAGCTCGGGGAACACTGAAGCTTTCTTT. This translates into CATSDSSSGNTEAFF.

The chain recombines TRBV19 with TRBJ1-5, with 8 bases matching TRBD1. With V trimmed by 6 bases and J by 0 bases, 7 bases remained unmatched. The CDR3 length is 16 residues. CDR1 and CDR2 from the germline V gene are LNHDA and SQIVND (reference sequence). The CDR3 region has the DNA TGTGCCAGTAGGGTGACAGGGGAGTATAGCAATCAGCCCCAGCATTTT. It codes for CASRVTGEYSNQPQHF.